The 24 T cell receptor beta chains below were found in one sample sequenced in a study of shared clonotypes between healthy human individuals. This table comes from immunoSEQ multiplex PCR, and its TCRdb copy is limited to in-frame clones, with some not included. Of a few million clones listed, 85% to 95% were seen once; the top ten hold over 1.5%. Naivety among CD8 cells was defined by CD45RO negativity and positive CCR7 selection, thereby excluding terminally differentiated effector memory CD45RA+ cells. Sequenced sample: naive CD8+ T cells from PBMCs. All receptors come from a man aged 18 to 30 in good health. Some clones in this sample may be carry-over from other donors' samples.

This clone has only one observation. Other DNA sequences within the sample encode an identical CDR3. This chain uses TRBV27 with TRBJ2-7; D could derive from TRBD1 or TRBD2 (5 bases each). This CDR3 is 14 amino acids long. V was trimmed by 5 bases and J by 2 bases, leaving 13 bases between them. In germline, CDR1 is MNHEY, CDR2 SMNVEV (reference sequence). Here the CDR3 reads CASSPRGTTYEQYF. The CDR3 DNA is TGTGCCAGCAGTCCCCGAGGGACCACCTACGAGCAGTACTTC.

The chain employs TRBV5-6 and TRBJ2-1; 14 bases align to TRBD2. Trimming at V came to 5 bases and at J to 10 bases, leaving 5 bases not matched to a gene. Germline lookup yields CDR1 SGHDT and CDR2 YYEEEE. The CDR3 is 14 amino acids. DNA for the CDR3: TGTGCCAGCAGAGGACTAGCGGGAGGAAGGGAGCAGTTCTTC. This sequence encodes CASRGLAGGREQFF.

The J gene is TRBJ2-3, the V gene TRBV9; 7 nucleotides line up with TRBD1. CDR3 length: 15 residues. Per germline, CDR1 SGDLS and CDR2 YYNGEE. Trimming at V came to 3 bases and at J to 1 base, leaving 5 bases not matched to a gene. The CDR3 loop reads CASSGFQGGTDTQYF. As DNA, the CDR3 is TGTGCCAGCAGCGGGTTCCAGGGGGGCACAGATACGCAGTATTTT.

The rearrangement uses TRBV6-6 and TRBJ2-5; 7 bases are shared with TRBD2. The length of the CDR3 is 15 residues. Germline CDR1 and CDR2: MNHNY and SVGAGI (reference sequence). With 0 bases clipped from V and 5 bases from J, the junction kept 6 bases outside the gene matches. The CDR3 loop reads CASSYSLAVLETQYF. For the CDR3, the DNA is TGTGCCAGCAGTTACTCTCTAGCGGTGTTGGAGACCCAGTACTTC.

The J gene is TRBJ1-2, the V gene TRBV9, with 7 bases lining up with TRBD1. The length of the CDR3 is 13 residues. Germline lookup yields CDR1 SGDLS and CDR2 YYNGEE. The V segment lost 0 bases and the J segment 7 bases; nucleotides outside the gene matches: 3. The CDR3 reads CASSVARGSGYTF. CDR3 nucleotides: TGTGCCAGCAGCGTAGCCAGGGGGAGTGGCTACACCTTC.

About this clone: The identical CDR3 is also encoded by other nucleotide sequences in the sample. The V call is TRBV11-2, the J call TRBJ2-1; unclear D gene. CDR3 length equals 12 residues. Germline loops: CDR1 SGHAT, CDR2 FQNNGV. Trimming removed 1 base from V and 9 bases from J, with 7 bases in between. The CDR3 protein is CASSLVGSEQFF. The DNA of the CDR3 is TGTGCCAGCAGCTTAGTGGGTAGTGAGCAGTTCTTC.

The chain joins TRBV27 to TRBJ2-7, with 10 nucleotides matching TRBD1. The V and J ends lost 6 bases and 0 bases, in that order; junction bases with no gene match: 11. Germline V gives CDR1 MNHEY, CDR2 SMNVEV (reference sequence). The CDR3 totals 17 residues. The DNA of the CDR3 is TGTGCCAGCAGCCCAGGTGTTGGGACAGGGGTCTCCTACGAGCAGTACTTC. Translating gives CASSPGVGTGVSYEQYF.

This chain connects TRBV7-9 to TRBJ2-2; perhaps TRBD1 as D (6 bases). This CDR3 has 15 amino acids. V was pared by 4 bases and J by 1 base, with 10 bases between. The germline gives CDR1 SEHNR, CDR2 FQNEAQ (reference sequence). CDR3 sequence (DNA): TGTGCCAGCAGCTACGCGACAGGGAACACCGGGGAGCTGTTTTTT. Residues: CASSYATGNTGELFF.

This chain links TRBV7-2 with TRBJ2-7, with 7 bases identical to TRBD2. The trim removed 7 bases at V and 6 bases at J, leaving 15 bases unmatched. This CDR3 comprises 15 residues. Germline lookup yields CDR1 SGHTA and CDR2 FQGNSA. CDR3 loop: CASTQIAGLKGEQYF. The CDR3 coding sequence is TGTGCCAGCACCCAAATAGCGGGCCTCAAGGGCGAGCAGTACTTC.

The V call is TRBV19, the J call TRBJ2-7; TRBD1 is a possible D gene (6 bases). CDR1 and CDR2 (germline): LNHDA, SQIVND (reference sequence). Trimming took 4 bases from V and 7 from J, leaving 32 bases between them. CDR3 length: 19 amino acids. CDR3 residues: CASSTTYDRTQISYGEQYF. The DNA of the CDR3 is TGTGCCAGTAGTACCACGTATGACAGGACCCAAATCTCCTACGGGGAGCAGTACTTC.

The V and J genes are TRBV9 and TRBJ2-5; D might be TRBD2 (6 bases). There are 13 residues in the CDR3. CDR1 is SGDLS and CDR2 is YYNGEE in the germline V gene. Trimming took off 4 bases at V and 3 bases at J, with 10 bases between the two ends. The CDR3 is CASSPPGEETQYF. CDR3 nucleotide sequence: TGTGCCAGCAGCCCCCCGGGGGAAGAGACCCAGTACTTC.

As concerns this clone: This sample also contains other DNA sequences that code for the same CDR3. The chain has TRBV29-1 and TRBJ2-1; 15 bases agree with TRBD2. J was trimmed by 0 bases and V by 1 base; bases with no gene match: 4. The CDR3 runs to 18 residues. Per the germline V gene, CDR1 is SQVTM and CDR2 is ANQGSEA. CDR3 coding DNA: TGCAGCGTTGAAGGCGGGACTAGCGGGAGGAGCTCCTACAATGAGCAGTTCTTC. Translating it yields CSVEGGTSGRSSYNEQFF.

The chain couples TRBV20-1 to TRBJ1-2, with D uncertain. Germline V lookup: CDR1 DFQATT, CDR2 SNEGSKA (reference sequence). There are 11 residues in the CDR3. Trimming removed 5 bases at V and 8 bases at J, with 12 bases between. The CDR3 DNA is TGCAGTGCTGCAGCTAAAGAGGGCTACACCTTC. Its protein is CSAAAKEGYTF.

The chain has TRBV11-2 and TRBJ1-6; D remains unclear. The CDR3 covers 13 residues. Trimming stripped 3 bases from V and 7 bases from J, with 7 bases between. Germline CDR1 reads SGHAT; CDR2 reads FQNNGV. In nucleotides, the CDR3 is TGTGCCAGCAGCTTTCAGCCGAATTCACCCCTCCACTTT. Translation: CASSFQPNSPLHF.

The V gene is TRBV4-3, the J gene TRBJ2-1; 14 bases match TRBD2. The CDR3 length is 18 residues. CDR1 is LGHNA and CDR2 is YSLEER in the germline V gene. Trimming removed 1 base from V and 2 bases from J; junction bases left unmatched: 4. The CDR3: CASSQVRLAGGPYNEQFF. CDR3 sequence (DNA): TGCGCCAGCAGCCAAGTGCGACTAGCGGGAGGGCCCTACAATGAGCAGTTCTTC.

V and J are TRBV15 and TRBJ1-5, with D possibly TRBD1 on 6 matching bases. The CDR3 is 16 residues long. V was trimmed by 3 bases and J by 1 base, leaving 13 bases between them. Germline assignment: CDR1 LNHNV and CDR2 YYDKDF (reference sequence). DNA of the CDR3: TGTGCCACCAGCAGCCTACAGGGCCTCAGCAATCAGCCCCAGCATTTT. Translation gives CATSSLQGLSNQPQHF.

The chain's CDR3 is CASQILGGYEQYF. Written as DNA, the CDR3 is TGTGCCTCACAAATCTTAGGGGGCTACGAGCAGTACTTC. The J gene is TRBJ2-7, the V gene TRBV10-3, with D possibly TRBD1 on 6 matching bases. Germline-derived CDR1 and CDR2 are ENHRY and SYGVKD. The V gene lost 11 bases and the J gene lost 3 bases, with 17 bases spanning the gap. This CDR3 comprises 13 residues.

The chain joins TRBV7-6 to TRBJ2-5, with D maybe TRBD1 (6 bases). The CDR3 runs to 14 residues. The germline V and J ends were trimmed by 3 bases and 2 bases, with 10 bases remaining between them. Germline CDR1 SGHVS, CDR2 FNYEAQ. The CDR3 DNA is TGTGCCAGCAGCTTCTCGGACAGTCAAGAGACCCAGTACTTC. Encoded protein: CASSFSDSQETQYF.

The chain recombines TRBV9 with TRBJ1-1, with 7 bases identical to TRBD1. In germline, CDR1 is SGDLS, CDR2 YYNGEE. The CDR3 contains 15 residues. After removal of 4 bases from V and 5 bases from J, the junction contained 11 bases not matched to a gene. CDR3 amino acids: CASSPSGGVGTEAFF. DNA of the CDR3: TGTGCCAGCAGCCCATCAGGGGGAGTTGGGACTGAAGCTTTCTTT.

This clone has only a few counts. This chain links TRBV7-9 with TRBJ1-5; TRBD1 might be the D (5 bases). Germline CDR1 reads SEHNR; CDR2 reads FQNEAQ (reference sequence). CDR3 length: 15 residues. V lost 5 bases, J lost 1 base, and 12 bases lay in between. CDR3 loop: CASSAQGVSNQPQHF. CDR3 nucleotides: TGTGCCAGCAGCGCCCAGGGAGTCAGCAATCAGCCCCAGCATTTT.

This chain uses TRBV25-1 with TRBJ1-2; D not resolved. This CDR3 is built from 14 residues. The germline V gene encodes CDR1 MGHDK and CDR2 SYGVNS. V lost 2 bases and J lost 3, with 10 bases in between. Here the CDR3 reads CASSEHGLDYGYTF. Here the CDR3 DNA reads TGTGCCAGCAGTGAACATGGGCTGGACTATGGCTACACCTTC.

The rearrangement uses TRBV7-9 and TRBJ1-1, with a tentative D call TRBD1 (5 bases). Between the trimmed V and J ends, which lost 5 bases and 3 bases, there was a span of 19 bases. Germline loops: CDR1 SEHNR, CDR2 FQNEAQ (reference sequence). This CDR3 contains 16 residues. This chain's CDR3 is CASSPSRGERHTEAFF. The CDR3 DNA reads as TGTGCCAGCAGCCCCTCTCGAGGGGAGCGGCACACTGAAGCTTTCTTT.

The chain is built from TRBV7-6 and TRBJ2-1; 11 bases line up with TRBD2. The V segment lost 7 bases and the J segment 6 bases; nucleotides outside the gene matches: 11. The CDR3 sequence is 16 residues long. Germline values: CDR1 SGHVS, CDR2 FNYEAQ. Here the CDR3 reads CASTLTGLAASNEQFF. In DNA form, the CDR3 reads TGTGCCAGCACCCTTACGGGACTAGCGGCAAGCAATGAGCAGTTCTTC.

About this clone itself: This CDR3 is also generated by other DNA sequences in the sample. The chain combines TRBV25-1 with TRBJ2-7; possibly TRBD1 for D (6 bases). The CDR3 loop spans 13 amino acids. Germline V gene data show CDR1 as MGHDK and CDR2 as SYGVNS. Trimming took 0 bases from V and 7 from J, leaving 10 bases between them. The CDR3 sequence is CASSEYLGGEQYF. The DNA of the CDR3 is TGTGCCAGCAGTGAATACTTAGGGGGTGAGCAGTACTTC.